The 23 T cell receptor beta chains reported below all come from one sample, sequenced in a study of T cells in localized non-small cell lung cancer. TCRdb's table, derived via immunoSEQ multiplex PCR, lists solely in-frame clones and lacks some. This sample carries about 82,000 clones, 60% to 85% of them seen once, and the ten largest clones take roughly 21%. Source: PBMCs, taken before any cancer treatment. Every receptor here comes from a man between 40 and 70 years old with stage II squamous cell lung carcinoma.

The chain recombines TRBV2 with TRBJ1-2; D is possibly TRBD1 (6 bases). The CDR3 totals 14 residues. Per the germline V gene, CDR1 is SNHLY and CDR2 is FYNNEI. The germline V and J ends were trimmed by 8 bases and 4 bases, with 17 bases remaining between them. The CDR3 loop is CASFGRDISYGYTF. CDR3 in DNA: TGTGCCAGCTTTGGGCGGGACATCTCCTATGGCTACACCTTC. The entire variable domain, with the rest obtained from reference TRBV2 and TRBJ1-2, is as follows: EPEVTQTPSHQVTQMGQEVILRCVPISNHLYFYWYRQILGQKVEFLVSFYNNEISEKSEIFDDQFSVERPDGSNFTLKIRSTKLEDSAMYFCASFGRDISYGYTFGSGTRLTVV.

The CDR3 DNA follows: TGTGCCAGCAGCTCCCCTACTAGCTACAATGAGCAGTTCTTC. This gives the protein CASSSPTSYNEQFF. The rearrangement joins TRBV7-9 to TRBJ2-1; weak D call: TRBD2 (5 bases). V was trimmed by 4 bases and J by 3 bases, leaving 10 bases between them. CDR3 length equals 14 residues. The germline gives CDR1 SEHNR, CDR2 FQNEAQ (reference sequence).

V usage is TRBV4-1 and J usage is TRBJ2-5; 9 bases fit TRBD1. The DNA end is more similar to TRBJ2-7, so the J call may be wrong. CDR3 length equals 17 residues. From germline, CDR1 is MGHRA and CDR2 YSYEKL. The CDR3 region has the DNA TGCGCCAGCAGCCAAGAATCGACACAGGGGGCGCCCTACGAGCAGTACTTC. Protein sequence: CASSQESTQGAPYEQYF.

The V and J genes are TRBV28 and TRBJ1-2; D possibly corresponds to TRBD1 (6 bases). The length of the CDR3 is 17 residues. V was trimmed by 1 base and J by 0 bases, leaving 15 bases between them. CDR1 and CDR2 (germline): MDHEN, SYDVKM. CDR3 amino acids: CASSLYEGRGTNYGYTF. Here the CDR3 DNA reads TGTGCCAGCAGTTTATACGAGGGAAGGGGGACTAACTATGGCTACACCTTC.

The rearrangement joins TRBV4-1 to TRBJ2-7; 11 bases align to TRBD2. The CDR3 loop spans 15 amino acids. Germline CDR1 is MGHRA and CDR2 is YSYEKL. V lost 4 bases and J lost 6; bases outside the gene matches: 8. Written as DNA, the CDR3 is TGCGCCAGCAGCCTACAACTAGCGGGAGCCGGCGAGCAGTACTTC. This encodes CASSLQLAGAGEQYF.

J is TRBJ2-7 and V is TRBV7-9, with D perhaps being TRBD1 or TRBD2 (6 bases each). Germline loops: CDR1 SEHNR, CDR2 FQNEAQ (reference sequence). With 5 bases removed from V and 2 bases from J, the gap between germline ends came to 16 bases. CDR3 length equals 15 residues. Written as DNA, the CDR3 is TGTGCCAGCAGCCCCTTAAGGGGGGAAGCCTACGAGCAGTACTTC. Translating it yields CASSPLRGEAYEQYF.

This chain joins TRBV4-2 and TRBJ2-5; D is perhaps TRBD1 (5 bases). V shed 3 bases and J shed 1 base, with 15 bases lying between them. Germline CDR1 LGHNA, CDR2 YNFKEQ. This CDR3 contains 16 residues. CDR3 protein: CASSHPTGSLQETQYF. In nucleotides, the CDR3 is TGTGCCAGCAGCCACCCCACAGGAAGCCTCCAAGAGACCCAGTACTTC.

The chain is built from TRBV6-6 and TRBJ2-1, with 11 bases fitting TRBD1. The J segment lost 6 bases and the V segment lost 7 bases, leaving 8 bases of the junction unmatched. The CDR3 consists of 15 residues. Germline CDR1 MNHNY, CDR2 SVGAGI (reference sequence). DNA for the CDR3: TGTGCCAGCACGACCGGGACAGGGGGAGGCAATGAGCAGTTCTTC. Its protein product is CASTTGTGGGNEQFF.

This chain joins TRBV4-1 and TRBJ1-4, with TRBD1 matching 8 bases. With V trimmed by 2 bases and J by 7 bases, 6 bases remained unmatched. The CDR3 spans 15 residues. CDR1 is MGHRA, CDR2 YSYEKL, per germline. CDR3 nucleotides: TGCGCCAGCAGCCAACAAGGACAGGGCAGTGAAAAACTGTTTTTT. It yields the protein CASSQQGQGSEKLFF.

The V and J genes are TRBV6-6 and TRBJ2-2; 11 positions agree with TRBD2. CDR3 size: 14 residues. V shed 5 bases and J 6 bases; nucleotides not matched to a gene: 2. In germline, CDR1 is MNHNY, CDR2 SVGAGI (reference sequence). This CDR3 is CASSPSGRSGELFF. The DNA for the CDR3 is TGTGCCAGCAGTCCTAGCGGGAGGTCCGGGGAGCTGTTTTTT.

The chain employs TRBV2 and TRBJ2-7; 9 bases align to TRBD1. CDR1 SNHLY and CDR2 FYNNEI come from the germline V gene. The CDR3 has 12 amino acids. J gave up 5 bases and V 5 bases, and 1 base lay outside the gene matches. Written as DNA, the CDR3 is TGTGCCAGCAGTAGACAGGGGGACGAGCAGTACTTC. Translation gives CASSRQGDEQYF.

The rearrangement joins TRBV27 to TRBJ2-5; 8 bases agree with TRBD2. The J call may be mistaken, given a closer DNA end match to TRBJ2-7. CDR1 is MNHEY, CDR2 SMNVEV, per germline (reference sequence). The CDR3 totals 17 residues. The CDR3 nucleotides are TGTGCCAGCAGGGGGAGAGCGGGAGACCTTGGGCTGCACGAGCAGTACTTC. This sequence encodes CASRGRAGDLGLHEQYF.

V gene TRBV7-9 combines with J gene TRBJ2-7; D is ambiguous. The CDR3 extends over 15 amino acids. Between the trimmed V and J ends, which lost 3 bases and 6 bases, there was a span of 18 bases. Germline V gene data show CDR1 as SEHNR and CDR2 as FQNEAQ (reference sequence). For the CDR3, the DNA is TGTGCCAGCAGCTTGATCCAACGGGCTGGAAGCGAGCAGTACTTC. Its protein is CASSLIQRAGSEQYF.

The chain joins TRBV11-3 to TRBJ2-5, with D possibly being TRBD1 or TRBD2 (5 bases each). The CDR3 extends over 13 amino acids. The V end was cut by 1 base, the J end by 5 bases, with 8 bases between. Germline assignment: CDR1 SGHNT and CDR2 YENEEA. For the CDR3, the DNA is TGTGCCAGCAGCTTAGGGTGGGGGGAGACCCAGTACTTC. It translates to CASSLGWGETQYF. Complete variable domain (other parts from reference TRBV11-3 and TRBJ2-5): EAGVVQSPRYKIIEKKQPVAFWCNPISGHNTLYWYLQNLGQGPELLIRYENEEAVDDSQLPKDRFSAERLKGVDSTLKIQPAELGDSAVYLCASSLGWGETQYFGPGTRLLVL.

The CDR3 bases are TGTGCCAGTAGTGGGAGGGTAACTGCAACTAATGAAAAACTGTTTTTT. This translates into CASSGRVTATNEKLFF. The rearrangement links TRBV19 to TRBJ1-4; no clear D gene. With 5 bases removed from V and 0 bases from J, the gap between germline ends came to 13 bases. CDR1 and CDR2 (germline): LNHDA, SQIVND (reference sequence). This CDR3 has 16 residues.

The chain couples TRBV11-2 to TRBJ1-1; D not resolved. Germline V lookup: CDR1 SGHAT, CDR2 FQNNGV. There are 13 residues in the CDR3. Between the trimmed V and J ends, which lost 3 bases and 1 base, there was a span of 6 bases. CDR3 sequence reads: CASSFGQNTEAFF. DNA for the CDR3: TGTGCCAGCAGCTTCGGTCAGAACACTGAAGCTTTCTTT.

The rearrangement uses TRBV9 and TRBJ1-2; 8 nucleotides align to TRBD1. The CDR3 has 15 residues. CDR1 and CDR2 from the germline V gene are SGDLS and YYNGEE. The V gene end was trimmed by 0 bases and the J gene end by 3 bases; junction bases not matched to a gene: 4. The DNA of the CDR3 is TGTGCCAGCAGCGTAGCAGGGGGCAGCGACTATGGCTACACCTTC. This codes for CASSVAGGSDYGYTF.

This CDR3 reads CASSPDRGETQYF. CDR3 nucleotides: TGTGCCAGCAGCCCGGACAGGGGAGAGACCCAGTACTTC. The chain links TRBV7-2 to TRBJ2-5; TRBD1 aligns across 9 bases. Looked up from germline, CDR1 is SGHTA and CDR2 is FQGNSA. V shed 5 bases and J 4 bases; nucleotides not matched to a gene: 2. The CDR3 is 13 amino acids.

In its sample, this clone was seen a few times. The CDR3 DNA sequence: TGTGCCAGCAGTTTTATGGTTACAGATACGCAGTATTTT. Translation: CASSFMVTDTQYF. J is TRBJ2-3 and V is TRBV9; D is unresolved. Germline V gene data show CDR1 as SGDLS and CDR2 as YYNGEE. This CDR3 has 13 amino acids. Trimming removed 5 bases from V and 3 bases from J, with 10 bases in between.

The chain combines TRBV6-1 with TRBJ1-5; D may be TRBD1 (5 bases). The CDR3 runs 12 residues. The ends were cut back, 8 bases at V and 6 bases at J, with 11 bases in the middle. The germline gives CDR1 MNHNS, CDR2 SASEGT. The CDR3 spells CASSKGTQPQHF. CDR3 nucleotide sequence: TGTGCCAGCTCCAAGGGGACTCAGCCCCAGCATTTT.

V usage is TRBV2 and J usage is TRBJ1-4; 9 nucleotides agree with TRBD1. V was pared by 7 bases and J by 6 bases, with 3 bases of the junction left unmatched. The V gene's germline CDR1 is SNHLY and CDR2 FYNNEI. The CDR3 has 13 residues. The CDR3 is CASKRDRDEKLFF. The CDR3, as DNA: TGTGCCAGCAAGCGGGACAGGGATGAAAAACTGTTTTTT.

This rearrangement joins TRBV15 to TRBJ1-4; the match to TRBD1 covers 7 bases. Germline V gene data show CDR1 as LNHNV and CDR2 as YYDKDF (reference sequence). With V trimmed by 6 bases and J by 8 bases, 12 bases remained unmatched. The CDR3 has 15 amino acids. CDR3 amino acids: CATRERRDRDEKLFF. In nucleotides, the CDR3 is TGTGCCACCAGAGAGAGACGAGACAGGGACGAAAAACTGTTTTTT.

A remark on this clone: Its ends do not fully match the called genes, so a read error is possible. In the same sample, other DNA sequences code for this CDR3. The CDR3: CASSGGTSGNTIYF. CDR3 in DNA: TGCGCTAGCAGCGGAGGTACTTCTGGAAACACCATATATTTT. The chain has TRBV5-1 and TRBJ1-3; D is unclear. CDR3 length: 14 amino acids. Looked up from germline, CDR1 is SGHRS and CDR2 is YFSETQ.